The 3 T cell receptor beta chains in this list originate from one sample, sequenced in a study of cytomegalovirus exposure and HLA in healthy donors. The PCR made use of 60 Vbeta and 13 Jbeta primers. Only in-frame clones appear in the TCRdb table, and some are missing; sequencing was by immunoSEQ multiplex PCR. The profile shows approximately 100,000 clones, more than 80% of them singletons. The sequencing input was PBMCs. These receptors were collected from a man younger than 45 in good health and CMV-seronegative.

This chain joins TRBV5-1 and TRBJ1-1, with D tentatively TRBD1 (5 bases). CDR3 length: 14 residues. V was clipped by 0 bases and J by 4 bases, with 10 bases between them. The germline CDR1 and CDR2 sequences are SGHRS and YFSETQ. CDR3 in amino acids: CASSLGPGPTEAFF. As DNA, the CDR3 is TGCGCCAGCAGCTTGGGACCAGGGCCCACTGAAGCTTTCTTT.

The J gene is TRBJ1-4, the V gene TRBV28; 8 bases are a match to TRBD1. V was pared by 2 bases and J by 8 bases, with 7 bases of the junction left unmatched. There are 15 residues in the CDR3. Germline V gene sequence: CDR1 MDHEN, CDR2 SYDVKM. For the CDR3, the DNA is TGTGCCAGCAGTTTACCCGGGACAGGAGGCGAAAAACTGTTTTTT. It specifies CASSLPGTGGEKLFF.

J is TRBJ1-1 and V is TRBV5-1, with a weak D call TRBD1 (6 bases). The germline CDR1 and CDR2 sequences are SGHRS and YFSETQ. CDR3 size: 16 residues. Between the trimmed V and J ends, which lost 4 bases and 7 bases, there was a span of 23 bases. In nucleotides, the CDR3 is TGCGCCAGCAGCCCGGCCGGGGACACACCGAGAGGTGAAGCTTTCTTT. Protein sequence: CASSPAGDTPRGEAFF.